This T cell receptor beta chain was sequenced in a study of T-cell memory formation after mild COVID-19. This clonotype was counted many times. Constant-segment primers were used for 5'RACE, and the resulting TCR alpha and TCR beta cDNA libraries carried sample barcodes and UMIs. TCRdb reprocessed the 5' RACE reads via MiXCR and lists one record per CDR3 protein. The table lists about 350,000 distinct CDR3 sequences, approximately 13% of them singletons. Trimming removed 2 bases from V and 7 bases from J, with 10 bases in between. Germline V gene data show CDR1 as GTSNPN and CDR2 as SVGIG (reference sequence). This CDR3 region has 12 residues.

Specimen: PBMCs or a T cell subset sorted from them (not recorded which). The chain recombines TRBV30 with TRBJ2-3; D is unclear. The origin of this receptor is a young man who had mild COVID-19 (a few samples of this study predate the infection). Cell type and time point are not known. The CDR3 DNA reads TGTGCCTGGAGTCAGTTGGTAAATACGCAGTATTTT. It yields the protein CAWSQLVNTQYF.